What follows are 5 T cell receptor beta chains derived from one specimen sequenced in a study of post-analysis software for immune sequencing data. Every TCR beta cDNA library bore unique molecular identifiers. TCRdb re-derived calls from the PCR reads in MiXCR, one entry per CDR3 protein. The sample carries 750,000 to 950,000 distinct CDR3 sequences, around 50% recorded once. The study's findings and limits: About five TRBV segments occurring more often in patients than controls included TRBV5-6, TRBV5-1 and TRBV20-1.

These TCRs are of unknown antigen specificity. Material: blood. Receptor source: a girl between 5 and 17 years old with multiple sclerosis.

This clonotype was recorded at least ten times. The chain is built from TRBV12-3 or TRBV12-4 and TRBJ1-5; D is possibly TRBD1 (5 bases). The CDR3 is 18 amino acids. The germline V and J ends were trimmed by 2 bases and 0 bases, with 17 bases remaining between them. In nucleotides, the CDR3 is TGTGCCAGCAGTTTATCGGGGGAGGCCGGAATTAGCAATCAGCCCCAGCATTTT. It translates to CASSLSGEAGISNQPQHF.

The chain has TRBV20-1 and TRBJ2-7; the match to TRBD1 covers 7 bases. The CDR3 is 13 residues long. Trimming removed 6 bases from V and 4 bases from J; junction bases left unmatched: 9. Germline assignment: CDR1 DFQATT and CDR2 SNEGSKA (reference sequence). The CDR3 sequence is CSAPGGVEYEQYF. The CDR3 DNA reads TGCAGTGCCCCAGGGGGAGTGGAGTACGAGCAGTACTTC.

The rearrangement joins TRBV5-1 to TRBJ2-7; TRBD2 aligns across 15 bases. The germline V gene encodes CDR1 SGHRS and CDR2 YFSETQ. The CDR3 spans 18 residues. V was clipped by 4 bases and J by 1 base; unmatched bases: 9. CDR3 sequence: CASSPGLAGGPDSYEQYF. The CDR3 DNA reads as TGCGCCAGCAGCCCCGGACTAGCGGGAGGGCCAGATTCCTACGAGCAGTACTTC.

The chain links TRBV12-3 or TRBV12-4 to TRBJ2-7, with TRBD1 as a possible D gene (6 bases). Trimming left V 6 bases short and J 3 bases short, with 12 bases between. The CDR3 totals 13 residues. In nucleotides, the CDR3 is TGTGCCAGCAGGGACAGCGGAAACTACGAGCAGTACTTC. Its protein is CASRDSGNYEQYF.

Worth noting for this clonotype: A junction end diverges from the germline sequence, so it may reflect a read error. In DNA, the CDR3 is TGTGTCAGCTCCCCCGGGAGGCCCCCCTACAATGAGCAGTTCTTC. Translating gives CVSSPGRPPYNEQFF. This rearrangement joins TRBV12-3 or TRBV12-4 to TRBJ2-1; 7 bases agree with TRBD2. This CDR3 contains 15 residues.